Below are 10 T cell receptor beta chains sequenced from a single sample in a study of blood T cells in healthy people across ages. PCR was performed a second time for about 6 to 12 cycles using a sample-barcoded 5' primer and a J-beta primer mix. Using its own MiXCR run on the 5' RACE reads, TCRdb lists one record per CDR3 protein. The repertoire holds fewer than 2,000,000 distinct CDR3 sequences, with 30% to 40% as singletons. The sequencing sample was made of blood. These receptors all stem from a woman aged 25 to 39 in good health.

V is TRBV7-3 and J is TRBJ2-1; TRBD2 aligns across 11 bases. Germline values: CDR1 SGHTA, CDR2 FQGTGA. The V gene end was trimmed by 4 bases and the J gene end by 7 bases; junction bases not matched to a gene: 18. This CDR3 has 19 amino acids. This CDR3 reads CASSSVSGVAGGEGNEQFF. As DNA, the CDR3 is TGTGCCAGCAGCTCCGTTTCGGGGGTAGCGGGAGGGGAAGGAAATGAGCAGTTCTTC.

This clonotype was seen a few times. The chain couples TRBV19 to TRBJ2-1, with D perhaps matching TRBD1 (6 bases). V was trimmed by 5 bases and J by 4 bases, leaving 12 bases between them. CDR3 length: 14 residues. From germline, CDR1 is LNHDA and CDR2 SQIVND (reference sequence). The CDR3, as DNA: TGTGCCAGTAGTCCAAGGACAGTTTACAATGAGCAGTTCTTC. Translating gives CASSPRTVYNEQFF.

In nucleotides, the CDR3 is TGTGCCAGCAGTGAGCGAGGGACCGCTCTTTACGAGCAGTACTTC. Encoded protein: CASSERGTALYEQYF. V and J are TRBV6-1 and TRBJ2-7, with D perhaps being TRBD1 or TRBD2 (5 bases each). Germline V gene lookup returns CDR1 MNHNS and CDR2 SASEGT. Trimming took 3 bases from V and 4 from J, leaving 16 bases between them. The CDR3 loop spans 15 amino acids.

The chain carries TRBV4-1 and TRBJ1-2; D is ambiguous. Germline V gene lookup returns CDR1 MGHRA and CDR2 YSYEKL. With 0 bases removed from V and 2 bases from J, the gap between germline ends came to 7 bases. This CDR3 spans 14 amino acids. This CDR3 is CASSQDNGNYGYTF. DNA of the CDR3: TGCGCCAGCAGCCAAGATAACGGAAACTATGGCTACACCTTC.

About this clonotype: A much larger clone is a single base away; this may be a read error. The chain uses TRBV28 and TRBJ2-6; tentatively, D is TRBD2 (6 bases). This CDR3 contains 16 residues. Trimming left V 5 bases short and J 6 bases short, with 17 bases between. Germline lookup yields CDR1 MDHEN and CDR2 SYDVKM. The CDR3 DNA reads TGTGCCAGCAGTCACCGTCGCGGGGTGGAGGCCAACGTCCTGACTTTC. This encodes CASSHRRGVEANVLTF.

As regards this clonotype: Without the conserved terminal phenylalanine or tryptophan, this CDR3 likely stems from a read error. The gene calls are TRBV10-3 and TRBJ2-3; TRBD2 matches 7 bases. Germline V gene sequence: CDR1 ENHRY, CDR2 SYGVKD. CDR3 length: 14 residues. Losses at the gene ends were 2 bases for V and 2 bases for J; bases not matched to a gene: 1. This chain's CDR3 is CAISEREDTDTQYV. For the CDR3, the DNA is TGTGCCATCAGTGAGCGGGAGGACACAGATACGCAGTATGTT.

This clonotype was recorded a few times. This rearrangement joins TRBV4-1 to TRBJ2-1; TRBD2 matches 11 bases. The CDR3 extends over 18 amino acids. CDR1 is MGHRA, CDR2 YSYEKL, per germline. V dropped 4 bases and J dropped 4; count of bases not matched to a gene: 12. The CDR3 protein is CASSLGFTGLAVYNEQFF. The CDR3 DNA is TGCGCCAGCAGCCTTGGATTCACGGGACTAGCGGTGTACAATGAGCAGTTCTTC.

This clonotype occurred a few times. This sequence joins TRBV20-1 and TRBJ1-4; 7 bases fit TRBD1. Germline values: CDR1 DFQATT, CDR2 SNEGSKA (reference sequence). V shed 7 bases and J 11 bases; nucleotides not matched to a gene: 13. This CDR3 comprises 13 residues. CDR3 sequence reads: CSVYRDSDSKLFF. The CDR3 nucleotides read TGCAGTGTTTACCGGGACAGCGATAGCAAACTGTTTTTT.

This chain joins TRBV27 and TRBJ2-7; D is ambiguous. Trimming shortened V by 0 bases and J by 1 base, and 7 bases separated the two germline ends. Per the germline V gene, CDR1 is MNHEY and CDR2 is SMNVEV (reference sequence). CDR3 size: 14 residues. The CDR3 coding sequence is TGTGCCAGCAGTTTATCGCCGTTATCCTACGAGCAGTACTTC. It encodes CASSLSPLSYEQYF.

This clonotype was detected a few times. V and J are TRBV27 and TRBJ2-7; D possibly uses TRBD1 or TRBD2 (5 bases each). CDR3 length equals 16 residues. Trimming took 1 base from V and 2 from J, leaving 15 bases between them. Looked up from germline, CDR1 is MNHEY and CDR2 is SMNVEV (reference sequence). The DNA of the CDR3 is TGTGCCAGCAGTTTATATGACGGGACCGGAACCTACGAGCAGTACTTC. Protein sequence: CASSLYDGTGTYEQYF.